A single sample gave rise to the 15 T cell receptor beta chains below, sequenced in a study of CD4 and CD8 cells across lung adenocarcinoma regions. TCRdb called the PCR reads again in MiXCR, with one record for every CDR3 protein. In the table there are about 20,000 distinct CDR3 sequences, roughly half of which are singletons. What was sequenced was CD8+ T cells from the center of a lung tumor. The receptors were gathered from a female donor with lung adenocarcinoma. The CD4 and CD8 labels of this study may be unreliable.

This clonotype is medium-sized. The rearrangement joins TRBV10-2 to TRBJ2-3, with D maybe TRBD2 (5 bases). The CDR3 covers 13 residues. Germline V lookup: CDR1 WSHSY, CDR2 SAAADI. Trimming took 4 bases from V and 8 from J, leaving 13 bases between them. The CDR3 DNA sequence: TGCGCCAGCAGTGTAGGAGGAGAGGGTACGCAGTATTTT. Its protein product is CASSVGGEGTQYF.

The genes are TRBV27 and TRBJ2-4; D is perhaps TRBD1 or TRBD2 (6 bases each). Germline assignment: CDR1 MNHEY and CDR2 SMNVEV (reference sequence). This CDR3 contains 16 residues. V dropped 8 bases and J dropped 10 bases, with 27 bases sitting between them. Here the CDR3 DNA reads TGTGCCAGCGGGGGGCAAGGGGGGCGCGACCAAGAGATTCAGTACTTC. Its translation: CASGGQGGRDQEIQYF.

This clonotype was counted only a few times. This rearrangement joins TRBV6-1 to TRBJ2-7; 8 positions match TRBD2. Germline CDR1 and CDR2: MNHNS and SASEGT. J gave up 8 bases and V 4 bases, and 13 bases lay outside the gene matches. The CDR3 is 15 amino acids. CDR3 bases: TGTGCCAGCAGTGCCCAGCGGGAGATAATCTCCAAGCAGTACTTC. This translates into CASSAQREIISKQYF.

The rearrangement links TRBV6-1 to TRBJ1-3; D gene uncertain. V lost 3 bases to trimming and J lost 4 bases, with 4 bases between them. The CDR3 contains 12 residues. Germline CDR1 MNHNS, CDR2 SASEGT. The CDR3 DNA reads TGTGCCAGCAGTGAGAGGGGAAACACCATATATTTT. Residues: CASSERGNTIYF.

This clonotype has a handful of counts. The V call is TRBV5-6, the J call TRBJ1-1; possibly TRBD1 for D (6 bases). Deletions cut 8 bases from V and 4 bases from J, with 18 bases between. CDR1 is SGHDT and CDR2 is YYEEEE in the germline V gene. This CDR3 has 14 amino acids. CDR3 sequence: CARGIDRRGTEAFF. Written as DNA, the CDR3 is TGTGCCAGAGGGATCGACAGGAGGGGCACTGAAGCTTTCTTT.

This clonotype was seen a handful of times. This chain joins TRBV27 and TRBJ2-1, with 16 bases fitting TRBD2. The CDR3 is 21 residues long. CDR1 is MNHEY, CDR2 SMNVEV, per germline (reference sequence). V was pared by 4 bases and J by 2 bases, with 14 bases of the junction left unmatched. CDR3 sequence: CASSSPTGSGLAGGTYNEQFF. The CDR3 nucleotides read TGTGCCAGCAGTTCCCCAACGGGGTCGGGACTAGCGGGAGGGACCTACAATGAGCAGTTCTTC.

This rearrangement joins TRBV7-4 to TRBJ2-1; D gene uncertain. The germline V and J ends were trimmed by 2 bases and 5 bases, with 16 bases remaining between them. Per germline, CDR1 SGHVT and CDR2 SQSDAQ. The CDR3 totals 16 residues. CDR3 in DNA: TGTGCCAGCAGCTTAAGGACCGGCCTCGGACACAATGAGCAGTTCTTC. This codes for CASSLRTGLGHNEQFF.

This chain uses TRBV6-1 with TRBJ2-1; D is perhaps TRBD2 (6 bases). This CDR3 is 15 amino acids long. The V end lost 6 bases, the J end lost 8 bases, and 20 bases lay between the germline ends. CDR1 MNHNS and CDR2 SASEGT come from the germline V gene. The CDR3 region has the DNA TGTGCCAGCAGGGGTAGACTAGTCCATGAGGATGAGCAGTTCTTC. It specifies CASRGRLVHEDEQFF.

This chain joins TRBV10-1 and TRBJ2-5; no reliable D call. The V end was cut by 7 bases, the J end by 4 bases, with 16 bases between. Germline CDR1 and CDR2: WNHNN and SYGVQD (reference sequence). CDR3 length: 14 residues. CDR3 loop: CASKVRHDPETQYF. CDR3 DNA: TGCGCCAGCAAGGTCAGGCATGACCCAGAGACCCAGTACTTC.

The chain combines TRBV12-3 or TRBV12-4 with TRBJ2-1; TRBD2 is a possible D gene (6 bases). The DNA end favors TRBJ2-7, so the J call may be wrong. The CDR3 loop spans 15 amino acids. In DNA form, the CDR3 reads TGTGCCAGCAGTTTCGTGGGACTTTCGGGAGAGGAGCAGTACTTC. Translated: CASSFVGLSGEEQYF.

The rearrangement links TRBV7-2 to TRBJ2-1; 12 bases are a match to TRBD2. The J call may be faulty, since TRBJ2-7 better matches the DNA end. The CDR3 has 16 residues. Germline lookup yields CDR1 SGHTA and CDR2 FQGNSA. The CDR3 DNA reads as TGTGCCAGCAGCCCCGACGGGGGACTAGCGGGTAAAAAGCAGTACTTC. Translated, it gives CASSPDGGLAGKKQYF.

In this sample, this clonotype turned up a few times. This chain uses TRBV6-1 with TRBJ2-1; 8 nucleotides agree with TRBD1. This CDR3 is built from 15 residues. The germline gives CDR1 MNHNS, CDR2 SASEGT. Trimming took 6 bases from V and 7 from J; bases not matched to a gene: 11. DNA for the CDR3: TGTGCCAGCAGGCCTGGACAGGGAGTAGGTAATGAGCAGTTCTTC. It encodes CASRPGQGVGNEQFF.

This clonotype qualifies as medium-sized (0.01 to 0.1%). J is TRBJ2-3 and V is TRBV6-5, with TRBD1 matching 8 bases. The junction had 3 bases not matched to a gene; V was cut back by 2 bases and J by 2 bases. Looked up from germline, CDR1 is MNHEY and CDR2 is SVGAGI. The CDR3 sequence is 15 residues long. CDR3 coding DNA: TGTGCCAGCAGTTACCAGGGGGCTTACACAGATACGCAGTATTTT. Translation: CASSYQGAYTDTQYF.

This chain uses TRBV6-1 with TRBJ2-3; maybe TRBD1 (5 bases). Matching the DNA end better, TRBJ2-7 makes the J call doubtful. The CDR3 totals 14 residues. Germline loops: CDR1 MNHNS, CDR2 SASEGT. CDR3 DNA: TGTGCCGGCATGGGGCCGTCAGCCGAAAATACGCAGTACTTC. It specifies CAGMGPSAENTQYF.

The gene calls are TRBV9 and TRBJ2-5; D is uncertain. This CDR3 spans 16 amino acids. With 0 bases removed from V and 5 bases from J, the gap between germline ends came to 17 bases. Germline CDR1 and CDR2: SGDLS and YYNGEE. The CDR3 protein is CASSVGYEAHRETQYF. CDR3 bases: TGTGCCAGCAGCGTAGGGTATGAGGCCCACCGGGAGACCCAGTACTTC.